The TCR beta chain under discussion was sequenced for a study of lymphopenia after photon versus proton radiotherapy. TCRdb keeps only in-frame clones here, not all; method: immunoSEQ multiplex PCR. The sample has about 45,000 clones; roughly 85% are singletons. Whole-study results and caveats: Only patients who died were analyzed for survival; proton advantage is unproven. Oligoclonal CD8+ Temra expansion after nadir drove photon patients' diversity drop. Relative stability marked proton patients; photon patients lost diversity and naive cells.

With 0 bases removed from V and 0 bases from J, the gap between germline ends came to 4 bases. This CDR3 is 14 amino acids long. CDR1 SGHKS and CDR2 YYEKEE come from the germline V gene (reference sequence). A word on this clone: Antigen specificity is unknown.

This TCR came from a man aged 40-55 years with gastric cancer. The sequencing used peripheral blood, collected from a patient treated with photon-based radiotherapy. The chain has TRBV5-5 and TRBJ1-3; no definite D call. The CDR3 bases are TGTGCCAGCAGCTTGGGGGACTCTGGAAACACCATATATTTT. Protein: CASSLGDSGNTIYF.